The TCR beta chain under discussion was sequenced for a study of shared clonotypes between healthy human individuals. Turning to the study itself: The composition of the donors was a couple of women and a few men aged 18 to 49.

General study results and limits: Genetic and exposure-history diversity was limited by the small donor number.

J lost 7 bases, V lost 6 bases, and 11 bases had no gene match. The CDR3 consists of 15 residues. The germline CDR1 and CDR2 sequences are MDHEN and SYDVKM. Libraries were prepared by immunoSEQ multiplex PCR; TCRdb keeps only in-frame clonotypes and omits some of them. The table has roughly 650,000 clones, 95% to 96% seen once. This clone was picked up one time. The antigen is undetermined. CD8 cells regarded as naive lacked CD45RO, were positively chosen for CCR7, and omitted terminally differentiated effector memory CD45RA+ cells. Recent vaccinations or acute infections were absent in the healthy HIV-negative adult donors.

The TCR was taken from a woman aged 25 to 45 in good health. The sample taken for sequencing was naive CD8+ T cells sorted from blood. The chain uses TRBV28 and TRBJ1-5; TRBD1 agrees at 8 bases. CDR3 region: CASSPSDRGEQPQHF. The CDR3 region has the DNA TGTGCCAGCAGCCCATCCGACAGGGGAGAACAGCCCCAGCATTTT.